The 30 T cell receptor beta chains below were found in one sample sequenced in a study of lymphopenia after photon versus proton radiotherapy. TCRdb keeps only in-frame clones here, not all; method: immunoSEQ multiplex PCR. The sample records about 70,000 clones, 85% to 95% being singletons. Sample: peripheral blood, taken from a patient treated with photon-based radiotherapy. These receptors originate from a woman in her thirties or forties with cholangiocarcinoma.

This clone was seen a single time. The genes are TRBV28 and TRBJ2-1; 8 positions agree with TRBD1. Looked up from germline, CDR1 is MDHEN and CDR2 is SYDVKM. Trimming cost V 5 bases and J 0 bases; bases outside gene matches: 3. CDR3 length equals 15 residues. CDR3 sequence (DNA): TGTGCCAGCAGTCGAACAGGGGGCTCCTACAATGAGCAGTTCTTC. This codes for CASSRTGGSYNEQFF. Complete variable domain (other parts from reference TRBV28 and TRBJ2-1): DVKVTQSSRYLVKRTGEKVFLECVQDMDHENMFWYRQDPGLGLRLIYFSYDVKMKEKGDIPEGYSVSREKKERFSLILESASTNQTSMYLCASSRTGGSYNEQFFGPGTRLTVL.

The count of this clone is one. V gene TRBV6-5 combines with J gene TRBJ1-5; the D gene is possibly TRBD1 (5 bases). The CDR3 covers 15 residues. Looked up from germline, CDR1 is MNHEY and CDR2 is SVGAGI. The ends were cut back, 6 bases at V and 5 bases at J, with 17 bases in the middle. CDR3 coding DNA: TGTGCCAGCAGCCAAAATCTCCGGGGGGATCAGCCCCAGCATTTT. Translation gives CASSQNLRGDQPQHF.

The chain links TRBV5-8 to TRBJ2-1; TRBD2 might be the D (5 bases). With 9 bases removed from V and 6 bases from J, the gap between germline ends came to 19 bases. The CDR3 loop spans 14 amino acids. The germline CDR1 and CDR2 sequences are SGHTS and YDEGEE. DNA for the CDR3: TGTGCCACTCCGAAAGGGAGCTTCTTCAATGAGCAGTTCTTC. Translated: CATPKGSFFNEQFF.

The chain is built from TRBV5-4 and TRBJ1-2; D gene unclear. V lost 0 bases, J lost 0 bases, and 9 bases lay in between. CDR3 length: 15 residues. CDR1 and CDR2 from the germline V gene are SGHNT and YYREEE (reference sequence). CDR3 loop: CASSLGGEPNYGYTF. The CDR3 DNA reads TGTGCCAGCAGCTTGGGTGGGGAACCTAACTATGGCTACACCTTC.

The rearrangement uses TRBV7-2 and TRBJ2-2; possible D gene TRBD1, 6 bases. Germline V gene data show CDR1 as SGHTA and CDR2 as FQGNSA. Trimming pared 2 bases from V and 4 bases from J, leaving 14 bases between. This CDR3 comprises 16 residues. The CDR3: CASSLPTGTGTGELFF. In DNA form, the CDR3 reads TGTGCCAGCAGCTTACCCACAGGGACGGGCACCGGGGAGCTGTTTTTT.

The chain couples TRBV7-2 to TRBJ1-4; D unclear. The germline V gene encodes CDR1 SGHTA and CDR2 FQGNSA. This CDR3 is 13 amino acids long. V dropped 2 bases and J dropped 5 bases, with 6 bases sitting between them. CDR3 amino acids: CASSLSTNEKLFF. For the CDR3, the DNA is TGTGCCAGCAGCTTATCCACGAATGAAAAACTGTTTTTT.

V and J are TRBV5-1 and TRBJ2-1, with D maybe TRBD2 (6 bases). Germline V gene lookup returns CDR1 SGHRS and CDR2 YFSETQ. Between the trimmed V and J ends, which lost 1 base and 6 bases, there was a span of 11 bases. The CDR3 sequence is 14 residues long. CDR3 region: CASSLPSAGNEQFF. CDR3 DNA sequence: TGCGCCAGCAGCTTGCCTAGCGCGGGCAATGAGCAGTTCTTC.

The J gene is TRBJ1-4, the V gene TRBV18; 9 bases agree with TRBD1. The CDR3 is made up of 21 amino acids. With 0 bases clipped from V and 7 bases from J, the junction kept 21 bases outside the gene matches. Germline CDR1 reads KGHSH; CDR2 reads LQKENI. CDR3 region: CASSPPVSDRGSLWGGEKLFF. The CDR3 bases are TGTGCCAGCTCACCACCCGTGTCGGACAGGGGCTCGCTTTGGGGTGGTGAAAAACTGTTTTTT.

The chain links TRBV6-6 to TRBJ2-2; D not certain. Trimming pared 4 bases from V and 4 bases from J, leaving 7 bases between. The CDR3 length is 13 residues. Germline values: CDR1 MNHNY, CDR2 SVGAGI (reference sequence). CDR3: CASSSMSTGELFF. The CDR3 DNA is TGTGCCAGCAGTTCCATGAGCACCGGGGAGCTGTTTTTT.

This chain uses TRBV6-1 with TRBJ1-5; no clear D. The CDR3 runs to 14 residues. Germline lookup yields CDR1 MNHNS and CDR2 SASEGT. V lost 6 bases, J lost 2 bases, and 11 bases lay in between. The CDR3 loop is CASSGIEGNQPQHF. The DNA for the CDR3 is TGTGCCAGCAGCGGGATAGAGGGCAATCAGCCCCAGCATTTT.

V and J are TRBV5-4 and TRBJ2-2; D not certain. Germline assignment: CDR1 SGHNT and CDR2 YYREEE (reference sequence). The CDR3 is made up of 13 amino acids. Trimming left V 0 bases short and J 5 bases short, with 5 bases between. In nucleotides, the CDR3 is TGTGCCAGCAGCTTGGGTATGACCGGGGAGCTGTTTTTT. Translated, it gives CASSLGMTGELFF.

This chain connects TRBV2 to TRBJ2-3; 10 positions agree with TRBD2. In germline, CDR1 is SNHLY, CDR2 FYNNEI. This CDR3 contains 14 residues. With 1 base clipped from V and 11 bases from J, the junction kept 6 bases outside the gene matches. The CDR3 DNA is TGTGCCAGCAGTGAAGTAACTAGCGGGGAAGTGCAGTATTTT. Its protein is CASSEVTSGEVQYF.

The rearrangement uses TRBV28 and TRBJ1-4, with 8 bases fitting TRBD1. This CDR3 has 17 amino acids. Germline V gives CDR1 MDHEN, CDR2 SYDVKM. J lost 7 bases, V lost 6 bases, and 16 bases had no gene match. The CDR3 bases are TGTGCCAGCAGCCTTGGACAGGGAACGGGGGCGGGTGAAAAACTGTTTTTT. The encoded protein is CASSLGQGTGAGEKLFF.

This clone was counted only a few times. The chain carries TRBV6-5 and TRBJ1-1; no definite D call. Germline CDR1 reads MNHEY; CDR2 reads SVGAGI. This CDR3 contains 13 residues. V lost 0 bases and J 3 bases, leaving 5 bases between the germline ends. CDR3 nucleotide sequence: TGTGCCAGCAGTTACTCAAGGGACACTGAAGCTTTCTTT. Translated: CASSYSRDTEAFF.

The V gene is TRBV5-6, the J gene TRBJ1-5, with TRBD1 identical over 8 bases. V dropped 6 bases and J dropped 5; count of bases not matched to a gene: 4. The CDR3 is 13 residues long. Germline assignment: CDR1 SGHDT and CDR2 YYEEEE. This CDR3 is CASTSGGDQPQHF. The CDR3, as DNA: TGTGCCAGCACCTCAGGGGGCGATCAGCCCCAGCATTTT.

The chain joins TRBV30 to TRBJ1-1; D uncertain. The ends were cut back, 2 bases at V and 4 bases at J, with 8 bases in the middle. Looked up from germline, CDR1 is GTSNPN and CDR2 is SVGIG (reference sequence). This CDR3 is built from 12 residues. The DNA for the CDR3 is TGTGCCTGGAGTCAAGAGGCCACTGAAGCTTTCTTT. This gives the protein CAWSQEATEAFF.

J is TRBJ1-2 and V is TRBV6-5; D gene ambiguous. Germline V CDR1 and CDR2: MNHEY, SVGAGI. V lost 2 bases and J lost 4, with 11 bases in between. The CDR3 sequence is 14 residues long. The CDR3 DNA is TGTGCCAGCAGTTACGTTACGGACGGCTATGGCTACACCTTC. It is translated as CASSYVTDGYGYTF.

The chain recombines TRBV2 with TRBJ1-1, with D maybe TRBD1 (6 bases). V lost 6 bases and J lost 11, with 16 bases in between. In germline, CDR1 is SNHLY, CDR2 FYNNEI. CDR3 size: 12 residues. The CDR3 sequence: CASSAPTGMAFF. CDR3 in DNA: TGTGCCAGCAGCGCGCCTACAGGGATGGCTTTCTTT.

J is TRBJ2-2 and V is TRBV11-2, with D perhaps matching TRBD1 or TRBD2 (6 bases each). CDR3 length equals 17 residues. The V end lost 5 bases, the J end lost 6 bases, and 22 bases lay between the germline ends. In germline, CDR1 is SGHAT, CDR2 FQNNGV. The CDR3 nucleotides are TGTGCCAGCAGCCCCCAGGGGATAAGCGGGCCCGCCGGGGAGCTGTTTTTT. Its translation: CASSPQGISGPAGELFF.

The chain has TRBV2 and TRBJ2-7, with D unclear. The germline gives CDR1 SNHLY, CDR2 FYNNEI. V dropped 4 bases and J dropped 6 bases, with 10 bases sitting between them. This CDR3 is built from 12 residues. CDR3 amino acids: CASSANGREQYF. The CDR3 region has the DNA TGTGCCAGCAGTGCTAACGGTCGCGAGCAGTACTTC.

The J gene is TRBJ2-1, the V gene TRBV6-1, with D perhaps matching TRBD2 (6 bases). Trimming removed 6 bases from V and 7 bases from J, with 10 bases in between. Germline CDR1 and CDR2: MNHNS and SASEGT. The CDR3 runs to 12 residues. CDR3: CASRGGGNEQFF. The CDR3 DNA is TGTGCCAGCAGGGGAGGAGGGAATGAGCAGTTCTTC.

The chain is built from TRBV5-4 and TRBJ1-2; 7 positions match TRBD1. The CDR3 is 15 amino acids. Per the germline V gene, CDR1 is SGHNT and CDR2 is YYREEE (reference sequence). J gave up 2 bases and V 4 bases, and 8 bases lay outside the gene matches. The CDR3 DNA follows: TGTGCCAGCAGCCATTCGGGCAGGGGGAACTATGGCTACACCTTC. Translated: CASSHSGRGNYGYTF.

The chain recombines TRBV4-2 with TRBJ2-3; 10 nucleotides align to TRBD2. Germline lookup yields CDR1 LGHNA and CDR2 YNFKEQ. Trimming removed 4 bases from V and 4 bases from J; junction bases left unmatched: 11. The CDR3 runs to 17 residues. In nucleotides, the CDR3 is TGTGCCAGCAGCCGGGCGGAAGCGGGGGGGCGGGCAGATACGCAGTATTTT. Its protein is CASSRAEAGGRADTQYF.

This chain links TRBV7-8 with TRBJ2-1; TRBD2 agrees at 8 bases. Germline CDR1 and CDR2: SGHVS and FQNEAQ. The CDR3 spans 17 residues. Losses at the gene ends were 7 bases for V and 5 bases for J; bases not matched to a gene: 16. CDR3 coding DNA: TGTGCCAGCACCATTAGTCGAAGGGGGACTAGACACAATGAGCAGTTCTTC. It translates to CASTISRRGTRHNEQFF.

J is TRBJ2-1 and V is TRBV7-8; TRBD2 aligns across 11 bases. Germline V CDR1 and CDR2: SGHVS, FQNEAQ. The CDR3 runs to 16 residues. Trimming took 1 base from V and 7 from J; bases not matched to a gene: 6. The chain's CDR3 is CASSLEGSGRANEQFF. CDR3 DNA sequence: TGTGCCAGCAGCTTAGAAGGTAGCGGGAGGGCTAATGAGCAGTTCTTC.

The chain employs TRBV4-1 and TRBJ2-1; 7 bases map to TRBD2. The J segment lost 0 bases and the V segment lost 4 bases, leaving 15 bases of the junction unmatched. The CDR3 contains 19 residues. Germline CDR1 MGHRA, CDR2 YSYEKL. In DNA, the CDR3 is TGCGCCAGCAGCCGACGACTGAGCGGGGAGACAAGCTCCTACAATGAGCAGTTCTTC. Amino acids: CASSRRLSGETSSYNEQFF.

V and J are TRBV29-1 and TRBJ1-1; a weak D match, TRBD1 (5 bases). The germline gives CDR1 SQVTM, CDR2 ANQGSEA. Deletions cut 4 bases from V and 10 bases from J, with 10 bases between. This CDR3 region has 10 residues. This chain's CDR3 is CSVGGVRAFF. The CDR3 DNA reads TGCAGCGTTGGAGGGGTTAGAGCTTTCTTT.

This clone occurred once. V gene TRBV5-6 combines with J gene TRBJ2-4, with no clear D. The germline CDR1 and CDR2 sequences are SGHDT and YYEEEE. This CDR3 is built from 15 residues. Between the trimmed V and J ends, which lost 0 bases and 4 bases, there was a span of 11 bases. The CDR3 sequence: CASSLVPAFKNIQYF. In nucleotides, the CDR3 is TGTGCCAGCAGCTTGGTGCCTGCTTTTAAAAACATTCAGTACTTC.

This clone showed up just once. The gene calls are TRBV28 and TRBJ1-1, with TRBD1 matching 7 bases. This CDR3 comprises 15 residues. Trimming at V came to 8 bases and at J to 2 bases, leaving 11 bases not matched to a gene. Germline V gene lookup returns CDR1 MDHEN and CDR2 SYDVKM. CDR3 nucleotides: TGTGCCAGCGCTCCTGGGGGACAGCCCAACACTGAAGCTTTCTTT. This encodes CASAPGGQPNTEAFF.

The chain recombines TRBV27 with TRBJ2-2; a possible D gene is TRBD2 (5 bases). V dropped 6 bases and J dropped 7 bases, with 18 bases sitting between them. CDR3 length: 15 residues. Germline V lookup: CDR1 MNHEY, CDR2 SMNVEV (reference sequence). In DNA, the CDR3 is TGTGCCAGCAGCCCTTATAGGGAGCCTAACGGGGAGCTGTTTTTT. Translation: CASSPYREPNGELFF.